The 16 T cell receptor beta chains listed next were all sequenced from one sample in a study of T-cell reconstitution after alpha-beta-depleted transplantation in children. For TCRbeta, the library was prepared with unique molecular identifiers. MiXCR, run by TCRdb on the PCR reads, gives a single entry per CDR3 protein. The sample contains approximately 30,000 distinct CDR3 sequences, roughly 5.7% of which appear only once. The input for sequencing was PBMCs, mostly from graft donor cells, taken 180 days after TCRalphabeta/CD19-depleted stem cell transplant. The origin of the receptors is a male patient younger than 18 who had a stem cell transplant for acute myeloid leukemia, so the T cells may come from the graft donor.

This clonotype was picked up many times. The rearrangement uses TRBV7-8 and TRBJ1-1; 8 bases are shared with TRBD1. The germline gives CDR1 SGHVS, CDR2 FQNEAQ. This CDR3 is 15 amino acids long. Losses at the gene ends were 5 bases for V and 1 base for J; bases not matched to a gene: 6. CDR3 loop: CASSMHRGGNTEAFF. The CDR3 DNA sequence: TGTGCCAGCAGCATGCACAGGGGGGGGAACACTGAAGCTTTCTTT.

This clonotype was counted ten times or more. The rearrangement joins TRBV7-6 to TRBJ1-3; possible D gene TRBD1, 5 bases. CDR1 is SGHVS and CDR2 is FNYEAQ in the germline V gene. Trimming pared 4 bases from V and 4 bases from J, leaving 23 bases between. CDR3 length: 18 amino acids. The CDR3 bases are TGTGCCAGCAGCTCCAGGGCCCCTTTGGGACGGTCGGGAAACACCATATATTTT. It encodes CASSSRAPLGRSGNTIYF.

Many counts were recorded for this clonotype. J is TRBJ2-2 and V is TRBV4-2; D is uncertain. The CDR3 spans 17 residues. Looked up from germline, CDR1 is LGHNA and CDR2 is YNFKEQ. Trimming took off 4 bases at V and 0 bases at J, with 15 bases between the two ends. CDR3 sequence reads: CASSPVMGIPNTGELFF. The CDR3 DNA reads TGTGCCAGCAGCCCCGTAATGGGCATCCCGAACACCGGGGAGCTGTTTTTT.

This clonotype has ten or more counts. V is TRBV5-1 and J is TRBJ2-7; D is perhaps TRBD1 (6 bases). The V end lost 7 bases, the J end lost 7 bases, and 21 bases lay between the germline ends. CDR1 SGHRS and CDR2 YFSETQ come from the germline V gene. CDR3 size: 14 residues. The DNA of the CDR3 is TGCGCCAGCGGGACGACAAGGGGCCAGGGGGAGCAGTACTTC. It encodes CASGTTRGQGEQYF.

This clonotype was recorded many times. The gene calls are TRBV20-1 and TRBJ2-5; D gene uncertain. The CDR3 spans 13 residues. Germline V lookup: CDR1 DFQATT, CDR2 SNEGSKA (reference sequence). Trimming removed 2 bases at V and 2 bases at J, with 9 bases between. The CDR3 is CSARHRNQETQYF. The DNA for the CDR3 is TGCAGTGCTAGACACAGAAATCAAGAGACCCAGTACTTC.

The table lists this clonotype with many counts. The V call is TRBV7-2, the J call TRBJ1-5; D is unclear. Germline lookup yields CDR1 SGHTA and CDR2 FQGNSA. V shed 2 bases and J shed 0 bases, with 8 bases lying between them. CDR3 length equals 15 residues. In nucleotides, the CDR3 is TGTGCCAGCAGCTTAAACGGGTATAGCAATCAGCCCCAGCATTTT. The encoded protein is CASSLNGYSNQPQHF. Full variable domain (missing parts from reference TRBV7-2 and TRBJ1-5): GAGVSQSPSNKVTEKGKDVELRCDPISGHTALYWYRQSLGQGLEFLIYFQGNSAPDKSGLPSDRFSAERTGGSVSTLTIQRTQQEDSAVYLCASSLNGYSNQPQHFGDGTRLSIL.

This clonotype was picked up many times. The gene calls are TRBV7-2 and TRBJ2-1, with D perhaps assigned TRBD1 or TRBD2 (5 bases each). The V gene lost 2 bases and the J gene lost 15 bases, with 17 bases spanning the gap. The CDR3 spans 13 residues. Germline CDR1 is SGHTA and CDR2 is FQGNSA. CDR3 sequence reads: CASSLNPRDRAFF. The CDR3 DNA reads as TGTGCCAGCAGCTTAAACCCCAGGGACCGGGCGTTCTTC.

The table lists this clonotype with many counts. The chain combines TRBV20-1 with TRBJ1-2; 10 positions agree with TRBD1. CDR1 DFQATT and CDR2 SNEGSKA come from the germline V gene (reference sequence). The CDR3 runs 13 residues. V lost 0 bases, J lost 6 bases, and 1 base stayed unmatched. CDR3 loop: CSARDGQGDGYTF. DNA for the CDR3: TGCAGTGCTAGAGATGGACAGGGGGATGGCTACACCTTC.

This clonotype was detected ten times or more. The chain links TRBV28 to TRBJ2-7, with a possible D match to TRBD1 (6 bases). The CDR3 sequence is 15 residues long. V lost 1 base to trimming and J lost 2 bases, with 12 bases between them. CDR1 is MDHEN, CDR2 SYDVKM, per germline. The CDR3: CASSLSAGVPYEQYF. The CDR3 DNA is TGTGCCAGCAGTTTATCCGCAGGGGTCCCCTACGAGCAGTACTTC.

This clonotype came up many times. The chain links TRBV6-5 to TRBJ2-2; 7 bases line up with TRBD1. This CDR3 contains 14 residues. Germline V gives CDR1 MNHEY, CDR2 SVGAGI. Germline trimming cut 6 bases from V and 2 bases from J; bases unmatched to any gene: 3. The CDR3 nucleotides are TGTGCCAGCAGCGCAGGGGGTAACACCGGGGAGCTGTTTTTT. As protein: CASSAGGNTGELFF.

This clonotype was observed many times. V and J are TRBV3-1 and TRBJ1-2; D is ambiguous. Germline CDR1 and CDR2: LGHDT and YNNKEL (reference sequence). This CDR3 region has 15 residues. Trimming took off 3 bases at V and 4 bases at J, with 15 bases between the two ends. The CDR3 DNA reads as TGTGCCAGCAGCCAGGCCTCCTTCGGGTCCTATGGCTACACCTTC. This translates into CASSQASFGSYGYTF.

The genes are TRBV25-1 and TRBJ1-2; D unresolved. This CDR3 contains 13 residues. Germline loops: CDR1 MGHDK, CDR2 SYGVNS. Trimming removed 3 bases from V and 2 bases from J, with 7 bases in between. CDR3 sequence (DNA): TGTGCCAGCAGTGATGTCGGGAACTATGGCTACACCTTC. Its translation: CASSDVGNYGYTF.

This clonotype was seen at least ten times. V and J are TRBV3-1 and TRBJ1-2; unclear D gene. V was clipped by 2 bases and J by 2 bases, with 6 bases between them. Germline values: CDR1 LGHDT, CDR2 YNNKEL (reference sequence). The CDR3 contains 13 residues. The CDR3 nucleotides are TGTGCCAGCAGCCAAATACAGAACTATGGCTACACCTTC. Amino acids: CASSQIQNYGYTF.

The CDR3 coding sequence is TGCAGTGCTCGAGGACTAGCGGGAGTACATGAGCAGTTCTTC. This encodes CSARGLAGVHEQFF. The chain links TRBV20-1 to TRBJ2-1; 13 nucleotides match TRBD2. CDR1 and CDR2 (germline): DFQATT, SNEGSKA (reference sequence). The CDR3 covers 14 residues. Germline trimming cut 5 bases from V and 8 bases from J; bases unmatched to any gene: 6.

This clonotype was seen at least ten times. V and J are TRBV19 and TRBJ2-1; a possible D gene is TRBD2 (6 bases). CDR1 LNHDA and CDR2 SQIVND come from the germline V gene (reference sequence). This CDR3 region has 14 residues. V lost 3 bases and J 10 bases, leaving 16 bases between the germline ends. The CDR3 nucleotides are TGTGCCAGTAGTATTAGGCAGGGAGGTTACGAGCAGTTCTTC. This codes for CASSIRQGGYEQFF.

This clonotype was counted many times. This rearrangement joins TRBV6-5 to TRBJ2-1; 7 nucleotides line up with TRBD1. The V segment lost 0 bases and the J segment 9 bases; nucleotides outside the gene matches: 8. Per germline, CDR1 MNHEY and CDR2 SVGAGI. There are 15 residues in the CDR3. The CDR3 DNA reads TGTGCCAGCAGTTACTCGACAGGGAAGGGGAGTGAGCAGTTCTTC. Translation gives CASSYSTGKGSEQFF.